Below are 10 T cell receptor beta chains sequenced from a single sample in a study of tumor-infiltrating lymphocytes in primary liver carcinoma. Unsorted whole blood supplied the RNA, and germline DNA was extracted too. Synthesis of TCR beta cDNA was carried out from 500 ng total RNA with a constant-region primer. Investigators got TCR beta libraries out of three nested multiplex PCR rounds, done with slightly modified ARM-PCR. A C-beta reverse primer and TRBV1-TRBV30 forward primers served in each of the first two PCR rounds, at 10 cycles apiece. TCRdb reprocessed the multiplex PCR reads with MiXCR, giving one entry per CDR3 protein. In the table there are a few hundred thousand distinct CDR3 sequences, around 50% of which are singletons. Sequenced input: peripheral blood. The receptors shown here come from a woman aged 30 to 39 with primary liver carcinoma and hepatitis B virus infection.

In its sample, this clonotype was seen a few times. The gene calls are TRBV29-1 and TRBJ2-7, with D possibly being TRBD1 (6 bases). This CDR3 comprises 13 residues. The ends were cut back, 3 bases at V and 1 base at J, with 10 bases in the middle. Looked up from germline, CDR1 is SQVTM and CDR2 is ANQGSEA. In nucleotides, the CDR3 is TGCAGCGTTGACGACGGGACATCCTACGAGCAGTACTTC. It yields the protein CSVDDGTSYEQYF.

J is TRBJ2-1 and V is TRBV5-4; 12 bases align to TRBD2. V lost 3 bases to trimming and J lost 6 bases; unmatched junction nucleotides: 7. The CDR3 extends over 16 amino acids. CDR1 and CDR2 from the germline V gene are SGHNT and YYREEE (reference sequence). CDR3 protein: CASSSPGLAGINEQFF. The DNA of the CDR3 is TGTGCCAGCAGCTCACCAGGACTAGCGGGGATCAATGAGCAGTTCTTC. Using reference TRBV5-4 and TRBJ2-1 for the parts outside the CDR3, the full variable domain is ETGVTQSPTHLIKTRGQQVTLRCSSQSGHNTVSWYQQALGQGPQFIFQYYREEENGRGNFPPRFSGLQFPNYSSELNVNALELDDSALYLCASSSPGLAGINEQFFGPGTRLTVL.

With regard to this clonotype: A much larger clone lies one base from this, so it may be a read error. This chain connects TRBV29-1 to TRBJ1-5, with TRBD1 as a possible D gene (5 bases). V was pared by 6 bases and J by 7 bases, with 16 bases between. The CDR3 is 13 amino acids. Per germline, CDR1 SQVTM and CDR2 ANQGSEA. CDR3 nucleotides: TGCAGCGTATCAAATGTTCAGGGACAGCCCCAGCATTTT. Amino acid sequence: CSVSNVQGQPQHF.

A single count supports this clonotype. A much larger clone differs from this one at a single base, so this may be a read error. The chain employs TRBV29-1 and TRBJ2-7, with D hard to call. Germline V gene data show CDR1 as SQVTM and CDR2 as ANQGSEA. This CDR3 is built from 11 residues. The CDR3 protein is CSVGGSYKQYF. The CDR3 bases are TGCAGCGTTGGCGGTTCCTACAAGCAGTACTTC.

The gene calls are TRBV13 and TRBJ2-7; D is perhaps TRBD1 (6 bases). The germline CDR1 and CDR2 sequences are PRHDT and FYEKMQ (reference sequence). The CDR3 consists of 14 residues. Trimming left V 6 bases short and J 4 bases short, with 16 bases between. The CDR3 DNA follows: TGTGCCAGCAGACCGAACGGACAGAGGTACGAGCAGTACTTC. It yields the protein CASRPNGQRYEQYF.

Concerning this clonotype: The junction departs from germline at one end; a sequencing error may be responsible. The chain recombines TRBV6-5 with TRBJ1-2, with D perhaps matching TRBD1 (6 bases). This CDR3 comprises 13 residues. The V gene's germline CDR1 is MNHEY and CDR2 SVGAGI. Here the CDR3 DNA reads TGTGCCAGCAATTACGCGACAGGACAAGGCTACACCTTT. Translated: CASNYATGQGYTF.

The V and J genes are TRBV29-1 and TRBJ2-2; a possible D gene is TRBD1 (6 bases). V lost 4 bases and J lost 7, with 19 bases in between. The CDR3 contains 15 residues. Germline assignment: CDR1 SQVTM and CDR2 ANQGSEA. CDR3 protein: CSVGGRVVDIGELFF. The CDR3 coding sequence is TGCAGCGTTGGGGGGCGCGTGGTGGATATCGGGGAGCTGTTTTTT.

This clonotype appeared once. The gene calls are TRBV23-1 and TRBJ2-1; 8 positions agree with TRBD2. Being an ORF, TRBV23-1 has a function that is uncertain. The CDR3 totals 15 residues. V was pared by 5 bases and J by 7 bases, with 10 bases of the junction left unmatched. The DNA of the CDR3 is TGCGCCAGCAGTACCCTCTTGCGGGGGGTGAATGAGCAGTTCTTC. Its protein product is CASSTLLRGVNEQFF.

Details on this clonotype: Lacking the conserved final phenylalanine or tryptophan, this CDR3 likely reflects a read error. The rearrangement uses TRBV11-2 and TRBJ1-1; 9 bases map to TRBD1. The CDR3 runs 17 residues. Trimming at V came to 5 bases and at J to 5 bases, leaving 15 bases not matched to a gene. Germline V gives CDR1 SGHAT, CDR2 FQNNGV. The CDR3 loop is CASSLSLPGQGATEAFL. CDR3 bases: TGTGCCAGCAGCCTCAGCCTCCCGGGACAGGGAGCAACTGAAGCTTTCCTT.

This clonotype was picked up a small number of times. This chain connects TRBV11-1 to TRBJ2-3; perhaps TRBD2 as D (6 bases). Looked up from germline, CDR1 is SGHAT and CDR2 is FQDESV (reference sequence). The CDR3 consists of 15 residues. Trimming left V 0 bases short and J 0 bases short, with 7 bases between. DNA of the CDR3: TGTGCCAGCAGCTTAGCGGGAGGAAGCACAGATACGCAGTATTTT. It yields the protein CASSLAGGSTDTQYF.